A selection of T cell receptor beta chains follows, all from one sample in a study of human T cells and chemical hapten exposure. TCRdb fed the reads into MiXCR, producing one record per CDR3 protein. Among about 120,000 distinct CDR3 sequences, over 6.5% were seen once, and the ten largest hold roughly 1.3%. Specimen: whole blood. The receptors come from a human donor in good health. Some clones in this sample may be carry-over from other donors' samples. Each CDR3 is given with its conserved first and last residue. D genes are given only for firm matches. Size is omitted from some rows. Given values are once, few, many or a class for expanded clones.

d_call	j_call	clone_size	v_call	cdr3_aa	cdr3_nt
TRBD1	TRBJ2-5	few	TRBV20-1	CSRPSRQGSAQETQYF	TGCAGTAGGCCCTCCCGACAGGGTAGCGCCCAAGAGACCCAGTACTTC
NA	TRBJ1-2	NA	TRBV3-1	CASSQSTATNYGYTF	TGTGCCAGCAGCCAATCTACCGCCACCAACTATGGCTACACCTTC
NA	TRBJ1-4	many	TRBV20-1	CSATTATNEKLFF	TGCAGTGCCACGACAGCAACTAATGAAAAACTGTTTTTT
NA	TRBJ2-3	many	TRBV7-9	CASSSTDTQYF	TGTGCCAGCAGCTCCACAGATACGCAGTATTTT
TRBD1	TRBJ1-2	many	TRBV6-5	CASRLTGGRQGEGYTF	TGTGCCAGCAGGTTAACAGGGGGAAGGCAAGGTGAAGGCTACACCTTC
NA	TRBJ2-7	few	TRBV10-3	CAISERSYEQYF	TGTGCCATCAGTGAAAGAAGTTACGAGCAGTACTTC
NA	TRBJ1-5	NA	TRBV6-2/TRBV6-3	CASSQGTLSQPQHF	TGTGCCAGCAGCCAGGGGACTTTATCTCAGCCCCAGCATTTT
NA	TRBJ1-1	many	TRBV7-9	CASSLGGGTEAFF	TGTGCCAGCAGCTTAGGCGGGGGCACTGAAGCTTTCTTT
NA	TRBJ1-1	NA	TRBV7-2	CASSLAPHTEAFF	TGTGCCAGCAGCTTAGCCCCCCACACTGAAGCTTTCTTT
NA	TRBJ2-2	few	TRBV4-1	CASSRFIGALSPGELFF	TGCGCCAGCAGCCGATTTATAGGGGCCCTAAGTCCGGGGGAGCTGTTTTTT
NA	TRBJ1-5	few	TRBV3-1	CASSRGTGNQPQHF	TGTGCCAGCAGCCGGGGAACAGGGAATCAGCCCCAGCATTTT
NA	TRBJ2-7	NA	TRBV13	CASSLFPNEQYF	TGTGCCAGCAGCTTATTTCCGAACGAGCAGTACTTC
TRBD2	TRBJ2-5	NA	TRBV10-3	CAIMSGSEQETQYF	TGTGCCATCATGAGCGGGAGCGAGCAAGAGACCCAGTACTTC
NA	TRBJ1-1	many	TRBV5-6	CASSLARAGAFF	TGTGCCAGCAGCTTGGCCAGGGCCGGCGCTTTCTTT
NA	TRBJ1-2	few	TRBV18	CASSPKIGDYGYTF	TGTGCCAGCTCACCAAAGATCGGGGACTATGGCTACACCTTC
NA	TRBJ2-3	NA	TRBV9	CASSVGAGTHTDTQYF	TGTGCCAGCAGCGTAGGAGCAGGGACCCACACAGATACGCAGTATTTT
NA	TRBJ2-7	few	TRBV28	CASSLLARSLQVGDEQYF	TGTGCCAGCAGTTTATTGGCCCGTTCCTTACAGGTAGGAGACGAGCAGTACTTC
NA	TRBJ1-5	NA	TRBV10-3	CAISEGQNQPQHF	TGTGCCATCAGTGAAGGACAGAATCAGCCCCAGCATTTT
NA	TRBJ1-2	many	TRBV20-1	CSARPMANYGYTF	TGCAGTGCTCGTCCCATGGCTAACTATGGCTACACCTTC
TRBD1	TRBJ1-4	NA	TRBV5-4	CASSEKGQGRNEKLFF	TGTGCCAGCAGCGAGAAAGGACAGGGGAGGAATGAAAAACTGTTTTTT
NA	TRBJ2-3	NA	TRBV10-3	CAISDRGPADTQYF	TGTGCCATCAGTGATCGGGGCCCGGCCGATACGCAGTATTTT
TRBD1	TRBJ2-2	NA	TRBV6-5	CASSHRDRAPGELFF	TGTGCCAGCAGTCACCGGGACAGGGCGCCCGGGGAGCTGTTTTTT
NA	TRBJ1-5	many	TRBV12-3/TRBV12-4	CASSYSNQPQHF	TGTGCCAGCAGTTATAGCAATCAGCCCCAGCATTTT
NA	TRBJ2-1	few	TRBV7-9	CASSPFIASGSNEQFF	TGTGCCAGCAGCCCCTTTATCGCCTCGGGATCGAATGAGCAGTTCTTC
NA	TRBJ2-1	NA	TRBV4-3	CASSQDEGAGAIYNEQFF	TGCGCCAGCAGCCAAGACGAGGGGGCGGGGGCGATCTACAATGAGCAGTTCTTC
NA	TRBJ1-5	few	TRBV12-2	CASRFEDRLVYSNQPQHF	TGTGCAAGTCGCTTTGAGGACAGGCTAGTCTATAGCAATCAGCCCCAGCATTTT
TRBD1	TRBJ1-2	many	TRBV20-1	CSAPGQGLNYGYTF	TGCAGTGCCCCGGGACAGGGGCTTAACTATGGCTACACCTTC
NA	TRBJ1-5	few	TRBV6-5	CASSYLQGVQPQHF	TGTGCCAGCAGTTACTTACAGGGTGTTCAGCCCCAGCATTTT
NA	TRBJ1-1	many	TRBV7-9	CASSLEVGATEAFF	TGTGCCAGCAGCTTAGAGGTGGGGGCCACTGAAGCTTTCTTT
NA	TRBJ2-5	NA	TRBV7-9	CASSSFSREGRRETQYF	TGTGCCAGCAGCTCCTTTTCTAGAGAAGGTAGACGAGAGACCCAGTACTTC
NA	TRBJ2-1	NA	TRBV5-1	CASSLAGQPSYNEQFF	TGCGCCAGCAGCTTGGCCGGACAGCCCTCCTACAATGAGCAGTTCTTC
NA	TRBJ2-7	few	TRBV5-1	CASSQAPGAKWEQYF	TGCGCCAGCAGTCAGGCTCCGGGGGCCAAATGGGAGCAGTACTTC
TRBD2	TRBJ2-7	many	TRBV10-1	CASSENAPSGLPMKQYF	TGCGCCAGCAGTGAAAACGCGCCTAGCGGCCTCCCTATGAAGCAGTACTTC
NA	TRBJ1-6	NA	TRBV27	CASSLYGTDHNSPLHF	TGTGCCAGCAGTTTATATGGAACAGACCATAATTCACCCCTCCACTTT
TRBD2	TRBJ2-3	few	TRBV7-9	CASSPGLAVGTDTQYF	TGTGCCAGCAGCCCCGGACTAGCGGTGGGCACAGATACGCAGTATTTT
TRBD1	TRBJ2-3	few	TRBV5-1	CASSPGTGPSTDTQYF	TGCGCCAGCAGCCCGGGGACAGGACCTAGCACAGATACGCAGTATTTT
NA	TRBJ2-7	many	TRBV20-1	CSARDLQGYEQYF	TGCAGTGCTAGAGATCTACAGGGCTACGAGCAGTACTTC
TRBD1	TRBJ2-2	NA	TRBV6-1	CASLDRGRNTGELFF	TGTGCCAGCCTCGACAGGGGCAGAAACACCGGGGAGCTGTTTTTT
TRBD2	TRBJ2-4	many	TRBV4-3	CASSQDPSGVGDIQYF	TGCGCCAGCAGCCAAGATCCGAGCGGGGTGGGGGACATTCAGTACTTC
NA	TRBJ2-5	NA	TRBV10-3	CAISDHSGETQYF	TGTGCCATCAGTGACCACAGCGGAGAGACCCAGTACTTC
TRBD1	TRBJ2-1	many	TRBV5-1	CASSLGQGEQFF	TGCGCCAGCAGCTTAGGACAGGGTGAGCAGTTCTTC
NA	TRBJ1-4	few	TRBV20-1	CSASEGQNEKLFF	TGCAGTGCCTCAGAGGGCCAGAATGAAAAACTGTTTTTT
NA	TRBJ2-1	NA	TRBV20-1	CSASHYLNEQFF	TGCAGTGCTAGTCACTACTTGAATGAGCAGTTCTTC
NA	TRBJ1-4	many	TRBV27	CASSGGRTTGLFF	TGTGCCAGCAGCGGGGGGCGGACGACGGGACTGTTTTTT
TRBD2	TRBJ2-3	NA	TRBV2	CASRGLAGGSDTQYF	TGTGCCAGCCGGGGGCTAGCGGGAGGGTCAGATACGCAGTATTTT
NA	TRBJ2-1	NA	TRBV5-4	CASSLSVDEQFF	TGTGCCAGCAGCCTTAGCGTCGATGAGCAGTTCTTC
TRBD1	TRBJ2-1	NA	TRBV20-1	CSAYRDRGGNEQFF	TGCAGTGCCTACCGGGACAGGGGAGGGAATGAGCAGTTCTTC
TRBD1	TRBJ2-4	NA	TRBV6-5	CASSHGQGLYIQYF	TGTGCCAGCAGTCATGGACAGGGGCTTTACATTCAGTACTTC
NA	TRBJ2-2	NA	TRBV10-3	CAISELGSMNTGELFF	TGTGCCATCAGTGAGTTGGGATCGATGAACACCGGGGAGCTGTTTTTT
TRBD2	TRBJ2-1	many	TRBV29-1	CSVRSGGTYNEQFF	TGCAGCGTTCGCTCGGGAGGCACCTACAATGAGCAGTTCTTC
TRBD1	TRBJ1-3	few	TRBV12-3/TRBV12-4	CASSLYSGGLSGNTIYF	TGTGCCAGCAGTTTATATTCAGGGGGACTCTCTGGAAACACCATATATTTT
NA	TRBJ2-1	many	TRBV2	CASSLGWGDEQFF	TGTGCCAGCAGCCTGGGATGGGGAGATGAGCAGTTCTTC
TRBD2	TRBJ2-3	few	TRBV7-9	CASSLVLAGTDTQYF	TGTGCCAGCAGCTTGGTACTAGCGGGCACAGATACGCAGTATTTT
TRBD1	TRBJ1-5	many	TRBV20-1	CSATTGGTNQPQHF	TGCAGTGCTACGACAGGGGGCACCAATCAGCCCCAGCATTTT
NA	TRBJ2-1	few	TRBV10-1	CASSDGSDNEQFF	TGCGCCAGCAGTGACGGGTCAGACAATGAGCAGTTCTTC
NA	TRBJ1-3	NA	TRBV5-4	CASSLVGTTGNTIYF	TGTGCCAGCAGCTTGGTGGGAACTACTGGAAACACCATATATTTT
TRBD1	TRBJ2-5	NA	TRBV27	CASSLRRQGVRETQYF	TGTGCCAGCAGTTTGAGAAGGCAGGGGGTTAGAGAGACCCAGTACTTC
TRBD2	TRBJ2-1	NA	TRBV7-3	CASSLKSGGSYNEQFF	TGTGCCAGCAGCTTAAAGAGCGGGGGGTCTTACAATGAGCAGTTCTTC
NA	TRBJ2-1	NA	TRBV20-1	CSARAPRGQISSYNEQFF	TGCAGTGCTAGAGCCCCCCGGGGGCAAATTAGCTCCTACAATGAGCAGTTCTTC